The clone carrying this T cell receptor beta chain is categorized as large. The record originates from a study of OX40 agonist ivuxolimab in advanced cancers. Profiling relied on immunoSEQ multiplex PCR, and the TCRdb table lists in-frame clones only, not all of them. This table has around 47,000 clones, roughly 80% appearing once. The source of this sequence is an adult with an advanced solid tumor such as melanoma, head and neck, liver or kidney cancer. Material: CD4+ or CD8+ T cells sorted from blood, obtained in a trial of the OX40 agonist ivuxolimab.

The CDR3 nucleotides read TGTGCCAGCAGGCTAGTGGATAATTCACCCCTCCACTTT. Protein sequence: CASRLVDNSPLHF. The chain recombines TRBV14 with TRBJ1-6, with D hard to call. V lost 6 bases to trimming and J lost 5 bases, with 8 bases between them. In germline, CDR1 is SGHDN, CDR2 FVKESK. This CDR3 spans 13 amino acids.